Given below is one T cell receptor (beta chain) in context. Its antigen remains undetermined. No base-level quality is on record; no much larger clone is a single base apart. These data come from a study of blood T cell repertoires in COVID-19 (dated by TCRdb to the early 2020s). Notes on the research overall: The collaborator samples originated in the United States, Italy and Spain and spanned the acute and convalescent phases of COVID-19. The material from the prospective study consisted of cDNA or gDNA derived from T cells, B-cell-depleted T cells, or PBMCs. The dataset comprised deeply sampled blood TCRbeta repertoires from subjects exposed to, actively infected with, or recovered from COVID-19. The repertoires were released in a freely available public database intended as a resource for research on the immune response to SARS-CoV-2. The samples were drawn from two sources: the first 160 participants of the ongoing ImmuneRACE study, and 1,000 to 1,500 subjects contributed by 6 global collaborators. Sample metadata almost always included a de-identified subject ID, COVID-19 status, age in years and sex. Where available, HLA class I and class II types were obtained from metadata supplied by the sample provider rather than from assay-based typing.

Collaborating institutions collected whole blood in K2EDTA tubes following their own protocols. For TCRbeta analysis, collaborators shipped samples in one of three forms: frozen whole blood, isolated PBMCs, or DNA extracted from either of those sample types. Paper-wide results and their limitations: How much clinical and demographic metadata was included differed by source and by participant, and the metadata was provided uncurated.

The immunoSEQ Assay, a bias-controlled multiplex PCR, was used to amplify TCRbeta CDR3 regions from genomic DNA. The authors processed their data as follows. Nucleated cell counts per sample were estimated from amplification of reference gene primers within the assay. Sequence reads were collapsed and filtered to measure the absolute abundance of every unique TCRbeta CDR3 rearrangement. For each sample, productive Simpson clonality was calculated as the square root of Simpson's diversity index across productive rearrangements. The clones in this table, taken by TCRdb from immuneACCESS, are in-frame only. Not every clone is retained; where verified, under half of the shortfall comes from an unresolved V gene, and the cause of the rest is unknown. The D gene and trimming were derived from the DNA, and the V and J assignments and clone size from that table. Across this sample there are roughly 230,000 clones, with approximately 83% seen only once. Around 7.2% of the sample goes to the ten largest clones.

Inclusive of the bounding cysteine and phenylalanine, the CDR3 is 15 residues long. Of all the DNA, just the CDR3 is kept, 45 bases in frame from base 1. V and J are truncated by 3 bases and 6 bases respectively, leaving an intervening sequence of 17 bases. From the germline V gene, CDR1 is SGHAT and CDR2 is FQNNGV. The chain is encoded by TRBV11-2 joined to TRBJ1-1, and the D gene may be TRBD1, 5 bases matching. Sequenced input: peripheral blood. This sequence was found in a woman in her forties or fifties with acute or convalescent COVID-19. The sequence in DNA is TGTGCCAGCAGCTTCACCGCAGGGTTGAAGTCTGAAGCTTTCTTT. Its protein reads: CASSFTAGLKSEAFF.